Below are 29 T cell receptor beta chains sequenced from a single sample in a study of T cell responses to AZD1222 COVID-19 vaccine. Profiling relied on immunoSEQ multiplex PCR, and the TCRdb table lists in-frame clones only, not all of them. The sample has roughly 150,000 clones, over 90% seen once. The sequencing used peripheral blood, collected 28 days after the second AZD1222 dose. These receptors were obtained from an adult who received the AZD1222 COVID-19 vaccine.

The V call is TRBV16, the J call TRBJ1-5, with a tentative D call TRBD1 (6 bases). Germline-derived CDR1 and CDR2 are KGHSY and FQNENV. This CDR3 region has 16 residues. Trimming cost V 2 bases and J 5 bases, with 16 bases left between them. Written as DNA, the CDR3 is TGTGCCAGCAGCCAAACACAGGGAGGAGATGATCAGCCCCAGCATTTT. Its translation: CASSQTQGGDDQPQHF.

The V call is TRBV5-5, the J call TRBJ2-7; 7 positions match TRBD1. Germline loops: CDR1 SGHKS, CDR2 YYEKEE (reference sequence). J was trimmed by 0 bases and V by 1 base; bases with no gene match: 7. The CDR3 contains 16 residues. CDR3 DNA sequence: TGTGCCAGCAGCTTGCGAGGGGGCGTTGGCTCCTACGAGCAGTACTTC. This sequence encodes CASSLRGGVGSYEQYF.

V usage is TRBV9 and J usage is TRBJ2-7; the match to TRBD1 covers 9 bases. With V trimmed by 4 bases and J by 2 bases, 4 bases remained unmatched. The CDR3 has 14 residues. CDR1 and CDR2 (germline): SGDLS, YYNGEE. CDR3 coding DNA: TGTGCCAGCAGCCCGGGACAGGGACCCTACGAGCAGTACTTC. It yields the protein CASSPGQGPYEQYF. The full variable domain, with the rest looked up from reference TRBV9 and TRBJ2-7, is DSGVTQTPKHLITATGQRVTLRCSPRSGDLSVYWYQQSLDQGLQFLIQYYNGEERAKGNILERFSAQQFPDLHSELNLSSLELGDSALYFCASSPGQGPYEQYFGPGTRLTVT.

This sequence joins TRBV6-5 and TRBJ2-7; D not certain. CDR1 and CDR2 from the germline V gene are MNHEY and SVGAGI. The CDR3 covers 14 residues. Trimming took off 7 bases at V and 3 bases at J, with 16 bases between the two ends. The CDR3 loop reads CASTMGAVIYEQYF. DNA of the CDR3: TGTGCCAGCACTATGGGCGCAGTTATCTACGAGCAGTACTTC.

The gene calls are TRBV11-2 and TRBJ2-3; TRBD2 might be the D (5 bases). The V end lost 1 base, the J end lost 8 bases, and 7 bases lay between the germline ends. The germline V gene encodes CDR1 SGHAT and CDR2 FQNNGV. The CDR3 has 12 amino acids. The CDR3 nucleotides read TGTGCCAGCAGCTTAGCGGGAACTACGCAGTATTTT. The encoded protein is CASSLAGTTQYF.

CDR3 in amino acids: CASSLTGESYNEQFF. DNA of the CDR3: TGCGCCAGCAGCTTGACAGGGGAATCCTACAATGAGCAGTTCTTC. The V call is TRBV5-1, the J call TRBJ2-1; 7 nucleotides line up with TRBD1. The CDR3 runs 15 residues. In germline, CDR1 is SGHRS, CDR2 YFSETQ. J was trimmed by 1 base and V by 1 base; bases with no gene match: 2.

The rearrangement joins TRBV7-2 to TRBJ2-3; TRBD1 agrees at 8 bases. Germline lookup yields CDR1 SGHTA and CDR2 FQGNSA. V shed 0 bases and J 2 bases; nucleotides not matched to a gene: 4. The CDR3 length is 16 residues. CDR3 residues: CASSLAGQANTDTQYF. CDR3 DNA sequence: TGTGCCAGCAGCTTAGCGGGACAGGCGAACACAGATACGCAGTATTTT.

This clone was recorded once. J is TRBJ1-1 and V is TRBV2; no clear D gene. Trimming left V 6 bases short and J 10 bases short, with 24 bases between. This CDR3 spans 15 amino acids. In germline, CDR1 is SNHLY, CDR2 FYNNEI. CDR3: CASSPRGLQILGAFF. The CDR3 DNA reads TGTGCCAGCAGCCCTAGAGGCCTCCAGATTTTAGGAGCTTTCTTT.

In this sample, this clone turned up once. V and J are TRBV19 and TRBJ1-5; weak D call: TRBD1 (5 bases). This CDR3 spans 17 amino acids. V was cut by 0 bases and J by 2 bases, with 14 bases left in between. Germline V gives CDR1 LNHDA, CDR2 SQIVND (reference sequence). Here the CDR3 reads CASSIDRGKGGNQPQHF. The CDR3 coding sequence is TGTGCCAGTAGTATAGATCGGGGGAAAGGAGGCAATCAGCCCCAGCATTTT. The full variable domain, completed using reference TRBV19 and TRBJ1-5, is DGGITQSPKYLFRKEGQNVTLSCEQNLNHDAMYWYRQDPGQGLRLIYYSQIVNDFQKGDIAEGYSVSREKKESFPLTVTSAQKNPTAFYLCASSIDRGKGGNQPQHFGDGTRLSIL.

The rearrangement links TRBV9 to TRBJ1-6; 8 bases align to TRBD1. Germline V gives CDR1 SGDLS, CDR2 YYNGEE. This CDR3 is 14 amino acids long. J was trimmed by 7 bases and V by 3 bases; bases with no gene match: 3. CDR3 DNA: TGTGCCAGCAGCGCCAGGGGGCAGAATTCACCCCTCCACTTT. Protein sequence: CASSARGQNSPLHF.

The CDR3 spells CASSRDTLYRAPLHF. The CDR3 region has the DNA TGTGCCAGTTCACGGGACACTCTCTACCGAGCACCCCTCCACTTT. The gene calls are TRBV19 and TRBJ1-6, with a weak D call TRBD1 (6 bases). V was pared by 8 bases and J by 11 bases, with 22 bases between. CDR3 size: 15 residues. Germline CDR1 is LNHDA and CDR2 is SQIVND (reference sequence).

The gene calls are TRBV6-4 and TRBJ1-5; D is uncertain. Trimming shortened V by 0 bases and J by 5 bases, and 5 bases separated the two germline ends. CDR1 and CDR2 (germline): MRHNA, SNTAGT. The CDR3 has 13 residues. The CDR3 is CASSDSPYQPQHF. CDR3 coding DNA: TGTGCCAGCAGTGACTCCCCGTATCAGCCCCAGCATTTT.

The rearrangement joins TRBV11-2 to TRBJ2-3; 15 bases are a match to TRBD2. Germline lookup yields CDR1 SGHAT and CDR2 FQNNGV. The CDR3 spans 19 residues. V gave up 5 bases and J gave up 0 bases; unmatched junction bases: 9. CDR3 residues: CASSPGLAGGYSSTDTQYF. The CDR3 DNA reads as TGTGCCAGCAGCCCGGGACTAGCGGGGGGTTATTCTAGCACAGATACGCAGTATTTT.

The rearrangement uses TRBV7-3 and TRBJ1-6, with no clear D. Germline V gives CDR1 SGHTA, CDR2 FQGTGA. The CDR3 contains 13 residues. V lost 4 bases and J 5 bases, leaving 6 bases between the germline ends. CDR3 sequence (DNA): TGTGCCAGCAGCTGGTTGGATAATTCACCCCTCCACTTT. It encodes CASSWLDNSPLHF.

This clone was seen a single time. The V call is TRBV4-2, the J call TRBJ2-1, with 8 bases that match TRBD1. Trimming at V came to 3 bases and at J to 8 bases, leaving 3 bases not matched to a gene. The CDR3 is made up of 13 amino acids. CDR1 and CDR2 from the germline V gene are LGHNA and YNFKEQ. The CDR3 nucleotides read TGTGCCAGCAGCCAGCAGGGGGCAGATGAGCAGTTCTTC. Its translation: CASSQQGADEQFF.

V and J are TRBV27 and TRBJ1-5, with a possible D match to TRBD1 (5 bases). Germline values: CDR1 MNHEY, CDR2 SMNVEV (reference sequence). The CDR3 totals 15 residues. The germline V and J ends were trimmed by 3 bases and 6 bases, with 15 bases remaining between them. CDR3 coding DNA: TGTGCCAGCAGTTTTTTAGGGCAGGGCAGTCAGCCCCAGCATTTT. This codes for CASSFLGQGSQPQHF.

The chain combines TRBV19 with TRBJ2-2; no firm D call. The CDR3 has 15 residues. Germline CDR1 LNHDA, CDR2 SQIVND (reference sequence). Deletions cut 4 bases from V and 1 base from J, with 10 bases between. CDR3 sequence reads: CASSTPLRNTGELFF. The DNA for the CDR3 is TGTGCCAGTAGTACCCCCCTTAGGAACACCGGGGAGCTGTTTTTT. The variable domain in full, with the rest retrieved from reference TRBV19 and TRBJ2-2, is DGGITQSPKYLFRKEGQNVTLSCEQNLNHDAMYWYRQDPGQGLRLIYYSQIVNDFQKGDIAEGYSVSREKKESFPLTVTSAQKNPTAFYLCASSTPLRNTGELFFGEGSRLTVL.

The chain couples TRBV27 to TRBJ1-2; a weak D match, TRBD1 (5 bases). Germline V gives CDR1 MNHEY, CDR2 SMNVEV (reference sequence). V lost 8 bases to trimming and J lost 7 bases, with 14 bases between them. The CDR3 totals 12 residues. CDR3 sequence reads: CASVDSFGGYTF. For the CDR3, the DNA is TGTGCCAGCGTCGACAGCTTCGGTGGCTACACCTTC.

CDR3 amino acids: CASSLGGVATNEKLFF. The CDR3 DNA sequence: TGTGCCAGCAGTTTGGGAGGAGTTGCAACTAATGAAAAACTGTTTTTT. The V and J genes are TRBV28 and TRBJ1-4; D not resolved. Germline lookup yields CDR1 MDHEN and CDR2 SYDVKM. The length of the CDR3 is 16 residues. V dropped 3 bases and J dropped 0 bases, with 11 bases sitting between them.

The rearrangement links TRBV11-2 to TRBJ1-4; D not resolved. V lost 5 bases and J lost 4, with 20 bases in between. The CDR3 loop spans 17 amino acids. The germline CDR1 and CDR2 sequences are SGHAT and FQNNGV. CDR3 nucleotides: TGTGCCAGCAGCGGGCCCCTCCTTCCGGGGTTTAATGAAAAACTGTTTTTT. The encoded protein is CASSGPLLPGFNEKLFF.

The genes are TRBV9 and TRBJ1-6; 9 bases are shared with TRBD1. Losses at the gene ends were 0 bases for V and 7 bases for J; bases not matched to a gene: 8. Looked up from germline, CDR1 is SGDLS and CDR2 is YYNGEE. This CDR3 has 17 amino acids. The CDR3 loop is CASSVAPGTGSNSPLHF. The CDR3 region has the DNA TGTGCCAGCAGCGTAGCCCCCGGGACAGGGTCGAATTCACCCCTCCACTTT.

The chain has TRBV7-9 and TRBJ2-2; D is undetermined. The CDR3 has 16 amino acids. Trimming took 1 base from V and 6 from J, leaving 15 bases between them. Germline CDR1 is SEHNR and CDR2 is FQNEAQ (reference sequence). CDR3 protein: CASSLGAIRFAGELFF. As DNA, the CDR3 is TGTGCCAGCAGCTTAGGTGCTATCCGGTTCGCCGGGGAGCTGTTTTTT.

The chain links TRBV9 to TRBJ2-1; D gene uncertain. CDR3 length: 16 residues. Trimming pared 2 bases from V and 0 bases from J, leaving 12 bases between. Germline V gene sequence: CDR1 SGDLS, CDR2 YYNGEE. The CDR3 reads CASSVSGYSSYNEQFF. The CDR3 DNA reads TGTGCCAGCAGCGTCAGTGGTTACAGCTCCTACAATGAGCAGTTCTTC.

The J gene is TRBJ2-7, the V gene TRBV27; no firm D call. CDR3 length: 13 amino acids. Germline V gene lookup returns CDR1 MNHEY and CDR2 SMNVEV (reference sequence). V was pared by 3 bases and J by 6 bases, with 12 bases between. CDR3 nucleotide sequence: TGTGCCAGCAGTTTGCGTGGGGTGGGCGAGCAGTACTTC. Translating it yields CASSLRGVGEQYF.

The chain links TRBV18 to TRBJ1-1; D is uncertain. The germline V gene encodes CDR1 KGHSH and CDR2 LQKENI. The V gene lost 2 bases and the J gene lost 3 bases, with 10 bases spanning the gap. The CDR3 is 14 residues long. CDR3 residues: CASSPSVADTEAFF. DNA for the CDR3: TGTGCCAGCTCACCAAGTGTTGCGGACACTGAAGCTTTCTTT.

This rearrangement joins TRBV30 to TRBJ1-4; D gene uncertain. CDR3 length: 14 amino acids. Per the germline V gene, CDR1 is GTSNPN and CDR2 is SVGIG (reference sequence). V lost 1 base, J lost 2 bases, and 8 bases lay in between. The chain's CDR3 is CAWSGVTTNEKLFF. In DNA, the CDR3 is TGTGCCTGGAGTGGGGTAACGACTAATGAAAAACTGTTTTTT.

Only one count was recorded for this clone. The CDR3 is CASSPRGIQVDEQFF. DNA for the CDR3: TGTGCCAGCAGTCCGCGGGGGATTCAAGTCGATGAGCAGTTCTTC. This chain links TRBV11-2 with TRBJ2-1, with TRBD2 identical over 7 bases. The CDR3 has 15 residues. The J segment lost 8 bases and the V segment lost 6 bases, leaving 13 bases of the junction unmatched. Germline CDR1 reads SGHAT; CDR2 reads FQNNGV.

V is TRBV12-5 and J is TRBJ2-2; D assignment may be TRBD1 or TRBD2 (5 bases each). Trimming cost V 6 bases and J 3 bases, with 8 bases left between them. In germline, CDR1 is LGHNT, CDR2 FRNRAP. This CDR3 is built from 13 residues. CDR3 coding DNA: TGTGCTAGTGGACGGGGCGACACCGGGGAGCTGTTTTTT. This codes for CASGRGDTGELFF. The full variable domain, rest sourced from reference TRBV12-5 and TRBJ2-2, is DARVTQTPRHKVTEMGQEVTMRCQPILGHNTVFWYRQTMMQGLELLAYFRNRAPLDDSGMPKDRFSAEMPDATLATLKIQPSEPRDSAVYFCASGRGDTGELFFGEGSRLTVL.

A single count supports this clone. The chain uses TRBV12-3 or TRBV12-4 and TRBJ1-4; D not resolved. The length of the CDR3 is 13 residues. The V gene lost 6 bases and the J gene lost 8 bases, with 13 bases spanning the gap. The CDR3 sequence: CASRPREDEKLFF. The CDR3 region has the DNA TGTGCCAGCAGACCTCGGGAAGACGAAAAACTGTTTTTT.